One and the same sample provided the 27 T cell receptor beta chains below, sequenced in a study of blood T cells in healthy people across ages (dated by TCRdb to the mid-2010s). Preparation of the library involved 5' RACE. Sequencing was carried out with an Illumina HiSeq 2500. The second PCR ran for roughly 6 to 11 cycles and used a J-beta primer mix along with a sample-barcoded 5' primer. Using fastp at Q25 and MiXCR, TCRdb reprocessed the public reads and kept productive beta chains. Rows with one shared CDR3 protein collapse into an entry with the most common genes and DNA. Across this sample there are hundreds of thousands of distinct CDR3 sequences, with 20% to 30% seen only once. Approximately 2.9% of the sample lies in the top ten. A further study also used this sample, focusing on T cells of mothers and their children.

The sequencing sample was made of blood. Receptors were obtained from a boy between 10 and 17 years old in good health.

This clonotype has at least ten counts. V usage is TRBV3-1 and J usage is TRBJ2-1; 7 bases fit TRBD2. CDR3 length equals 14 residues. In germline, CDR1 is LGHDT, CDR2 YNNKEL (reference sequence). The V segment lost 5 bases and the J segment 7 bases; nucleotides outside the gene matches: 8. CDR3 loop: CASSSHRGENEQFF. CDR3 DNA: TGTGCCAGCAGCTCTCACCGGGGGGAGAATGAGCAGTTCTTC.

This clonotype was seen a few times. The chain has TRBV12-3 or TRBV12-4 and TRBJ2-5; D gene uncertain. The CDR3 runs 15 residues. The germline V and J ends were trimmed by 1 base and 5 bases, with 14 bases remaining between them. The CDR3 DNA follows: TGTGCCAGCAGTTTAGGGTACAGCTTAGTGGAGACCCAGTACTTC. It yields the protein CASSLGYSLVETQYF.

This clonotype has just a few counts. The J gene is TRBJ2-2, the V gene TRBV6-5, with 7 bases fitting TRBD2. The CDR3 loop spans 16 amino acids. CDR1 and CDR2 from the germline V gene are MNHEY and SVGAGI. After removal of 0 bases from V and 4 bases from J, the junction contained 5 bases not matched to a gene. CDR3 DNA: TGTGCCAGCAGTTACTCGATGGGGGGGGGCACCGGGGAGCTGTTTTTT. Translating gives CASSYSMGGGTGELFF.

The gene calls are TRBV7-9 and TRBJ2-5; TRBD2 aligns across 9 bases. From germline, CDR1 is SEHNR and CDR2 FQNEAQ (reference sequence). The CDR3 runs to 16 residues. V dropped 5 bases and J dropped 5; count of bases not matched to a gene: 12. This CDR3 reads CASSEGGGGAFETQYF. The DNA of the CDR3 is TGTGCCAGCAGCGAGGGAGGCGGGGGGGCCTTCGAGACCCAGTACTTC.

This clonotype was seen many times. At one boundary the junction diverges from the germline segment, which might be a read error. The CDR3 DNA reads TGTGCCAGCAGCTCGACAGGGTCCTACGAGCAGTACTTC. It specifies CASSSTGSYEQYF. This chain joins TRBV5-1 and TRBJ2-7; 7 bases are a match to TRBD1. This CDR3 is built from 13 residues. Germline values: CDR1 SGHRS, CDR2 YFSETQ. Full variable domain (remainder filled in from reference TRBV5-1 and TRBJ2-7): KAGVTQTPRYLIKTRGQQVTLSCSPISGHRSVSWYQQTPGQGLQFLFEYFSETQRNKGNFPGRFSGRQFSNSRSEMNVSTLELGDSALYLCASSSTGSYEQYFGPGTRLTVT.

This clonotype occurred a few times. This chain links TRBV5-1 with TRBJ1-4, with 8 nucleotides matching TRBD1. Germline CDR1 SGHRS, CDR2 YFSETQ. Losses at the gene ends were 4 bases for V and 4 bases for J; bases not matched to a gene: 12. The CDR3 has 17 amino acids. The CDR3 coding sequence is TGCGCCAGCAGCACGGGACAGGCGCCTCTGGGTAATGAAAAACTGTTTTTT. It specifies CASSTGQAPLGNEKLFF.

The rearrangement uses TRBV5-1 and TRBJ2-3; D unresolved. The CDR3 runs 11 residues. CDR1 and CDR2 (germline): SGHRS, YFSETQ. The ends were cut back, 4 bases at V and 7 bases at J, with 7 bases in the middle. Here the CDR3 reads CASSPDNTQYF. CDR3 DNA sequence: TGCGCCAGCAGCCCCGATAATACGCAGTATTTT.

J is TRBJ1-5 and V is TRBV12-3 or TRBV12-4; D not resolved. With 1 base removed from V and 5 bases from J, the gap between germline ends came to 6 bases. The CDR3 runs 13 residues. The CDR3 loop is CASSLVEDQPQHF. The CDR3 DNA is TGTGCCAGCAGTTTAGTGGAGGATCAGCCCCAGCATTTT.

This clonotype turned up a few times. This chain uses TRBV27 with TRBJ2-1, with 7 bases fitting TRBD1. The end of the DNA is better explained by TRBJ2-7, so the J call may be wrong. Germline-derived CDR1 and CDR2 are MNHEY and SMNVEV (reference sequence). The CDR3 consists of 16 residues. CDR3 DNA sequence: TGTGCCAGCAGTTTGTTCTCCGGGACAGCCCAAGGCGAGCAGTACTTC. This sequence encodes CASSLFSGTAQGEQYF.

This clonotype was seen a handful of times. This rearrangement joins TRBV5-1 to TRBJ2-5, with D unclear. The CDR3 totals 12 residues. Deletions cut 2 bases from V and 5 bases from J, with 7 bases between. Per germline, CDR1 SGHRS and CDR2 YFSETQ. In DNA, the CDR3 is TGCGCCAGCAGCTTCTTGGAGGAGACCCAGTACTTC. It translates to CASSFLEETQYF.

The genes are TRBV3-1 and TRBJ2-7, with a tentative D call TRBD2 (5 bases). The CDR3 totals 15 residues. In germline, CDR1 is LGHDT, CDR2 YNNKEL (reference sequence). V lost 0 bases and J 3 bases, leaving 12 bases between the germline ends. The CDR3 coding sequence is TGTGCCAGCAGCCAAGATCTTTCAGCGGTCTACGAGCAGTACTTC. Amino acids: CASSQDLSAVYEQYF.

This clonotype was seen only a few times. Compared with germline, one end of the junction differs, possibly owing to a read error. The genes are TRBV11-3 and TRBJ2-5, with 11 bases matching TRBD2. Germline CDR1 SGHNT, CDR2 YENEEA. The CDR3 totals 16 residues. As DNA, the CDR3 is TGTGCCAGCAGCAGTGGAGAACTAGCGGGAGTAGAGACCCTGTACTTC. It yields the protein CASSSGELAGVETLYF. Using reference TRBV11-3 and TRBJ2-5 for the parts outside the CDR3, the full variable domain is EAGVVQSPRYKIIEKKQPVAFWCNPISGHNTLYWYLQNLGQGPELLIRYENEEAVDDSQLPKDRFSAERLKGVDSTLKIQPAELGDSAVYLCASSSGELAGVETLYFGPGTRLLVL.

This clonotype came up a few times. V and J are TRBV7-7 and TRBJ2-5; D is ambiguous. V was clipped by 2 bases and J by 1 base, with 11 bases between them. Germline V gene data show CDR1 as SSHAT and CDR2 as FNYEAQ (reference sequence). This CDR3 has 15 residues. The CDR3 reads CASSLLEGIQETQYF. The CDR3 nucleotides read TGTGCCAGCAGCTTACTCGAAGGAATCCAAGAGACCCAGTACTTC. The full variable domain, rest sourced from reference TRBV7-7 and TRBJ2-5, is GAGVSQSPRYKVTKRGQDVTLRCDPISSHATLYWYQQALGQGPEFLTYFNYEAQPDKSGLPSDRFSAERPEGSISTLTIQRTEQRDSAMYRCASSLLEGIQETQYFGPGTRLLVL.

V is TRBV7-9 and J is TRBJ2-1; no clear D gene. This CDR3 spans 13 amino acids. V lost 7 bases, J lost 4 bases, and 11 bases lay in between. The germline gives CDR1 SEHNR, CDR2 FQNEAQ (reference sequence). CDR3 in amino acids: CASTHLPYNEQFF. The CDR3 nucleotides are TGTGCCAGCACCCACCTCCCATACAATGAGCAGTTCTTC.

A few counts support this clonotype. The chain joins TRBV7-2 to TRBJ2-3; D possibly corresponds to TRBD2 (5 bases). The CDR3 covers 16 residues. From germline, CDR1 is SGHTA and CDR2 FQGNSA. V was pared by 1 base and J by 1 base, with 12 bases between. The CDR3 DNA reads TGTGCCAGCAGCTTAGGGGCTAGCATGGGCACAGATACGCAGTATTTT. Translation gives CASSLGASMGTDTQYF.

This clonotype occurred a few times. The chain couples TRBV25-1 to TRBJ1-2; 7 bases are shared with TRBD1. After removal of 5 bases from V and 7 bases from J, the junction contained 10 bases not matched to a gene. Germline lookup yields CDR1 MGHDK and CDR2 SYGVNS. CDR3 size: 14 residues. The CDR3 coding sequence is TGTGCCAGCAGTAACCACGGGACAGCTGGTGGCTACACCTTC. Translated: CASSNHGTAGGYTF.

Concerning this clonotype itself: Since the CDR3 does not end with the conserved phenylalanine or tryptophan, this likely comes from a read error. This chain uses TRBV5-5 with TRBJ2-7; tentatively, D is TRBD2 (6 bases). Trimming took off 4 bases at V and 2 bases at J, with 19 bases between the two ends. Germline V CDR1 and CDR2: SGHKS, YYEKEE (reference sequence). The CDR3 spans 16 residues. The CDR3 region has the DNA TGTGCCAGCAGCGGGGGGAGCCACGTCGGTACCTACGAGCAGTACCTC. Translating it yields CASSGGSHVGTYEQYL.

The CDR3 DNA is TGTGCCAGCAGCTTAATAGCGGGCTCCTACAATGAGCAGTTCTTC. Translation gives CASSLIAGSYNEQFF. This chain uses TRBV7-3 with TRBJ2-1, with 7 bases lining up with TRBD2. Looked up from germline, CDR1 is SGHTA and CDR2 is FQGTGA. The CDR3 consists of 15 residues. After removal of 1 base from V and 0 bases from J, the junction contained 0 bases not matched to a gene.

This clonotype was detected a few times. This chain connects TRBV12-3 or TRBV12-4 to TRBJ2-3; perhaps TRBD1 as D (5 bases). This CDR3 has 14 amino acids. V was trimmed by 6 bases and J by 1 base, leaving 11 bases between them. Here the CDR3 reads CASSPTTGTDTQYF. The CDR3 DNA sequence: TGTGCCAGCAGCCCCACGACAGGCACAGATACGCAGTATTTT.

This chain joins TRBV6-5 and TRBJ1-5, with D unresolved. The V gene lost 0 bases and the J gene lost 7 bases, with 7 bases spanning the gap. Germline lookup yields CDR1 MNHEY and CDR2 SVGAGI. CDR3 length: 13 residues. CDR3 nucleotides: TGTGCCAGCAGTTACTCGATGAGGCAGCCCCAGCATTTT. This translates into CASSYSMRQPQHF.

The sample holds a few counts of this clonotype. The V and J genes are TRBV2 and TRBJ1-4, with D unclear. In germline, CDR1 is SNHLY, CDR2 FYNNEI. The CDR3 sequence is 14 residues long. V gave up 7 bases and J gave up 8 bases, with 17 bases separating them. The CDR3 DNA follows: TGTGCCAGCAAGTCGCAGCCGGTGGCCGAAAAACTGTTTTTT. Amino acid sequence: CASKSQPVAEKLFF.

This clonotype came up a few times. The CDR3 is CATSPGTSGETQYF. The CDR3 bases are TGTGCCACCAGCCCTGGGACTAGCGGAGAGACCCAGTACTTC. The V and J genes are TRBV15 and TRBJ2-5, with 11 bases lining up with TRBD2. J gave up 4 bases and V 5 bases, and 3 bases lay outside the gene matches. The germline gives CDR1 LNHNV, CDR2 YYDKDF (reference sequence). The CDR3 runs to 14 residues.

This clonotype was seen only a few times. This chain joins TRBV6-2 or TRBV6-3 and TRBJ1-1; D not resolved. V lost 6 bases, J lost 7 bases, and 12 bases lay in between. The germline V gene encodes CDR1 MNHEY and CDR2 SVGEGT. CDR3 length equals 12 residues. CDR3 region: CASSRVPYEAFF. CDR3 DNA sequence: TGTGCCAGCAGCAGAGTACCGTATGAAGCTTTCTTT.

The chain is built from TRBV7-6 and TRBJ2-7, with a weak D call TRBD1 (6 bases). The CDR3 is 14 amino acids. Germline loops: CDR1 SGHVS, CDR2 FNYEAQ. The germline V and J ends were trimmed by 1 base and 5 bases, with 12 bases remaining between them. Here the CDR3 reads CASSLGGQVDEQYF. CDR3 bases: TGTGCCAGCAGCTTAGGGGGGCAGGTCGACGAGCAGTACTTC.

This sequence joins TRBV10-3 and TRBJ1-6, with no clear D. This CDR3 has 16 amino acids. V lost 3 bases and J 7 bases, leaving 16 bases between the germline ends. Germline lookup yields CDR1 ENHRY and CDR2 SYGVKD. The CDR3 reads CAISDQDGIPNSPLHF. CDR3 coding DNA: TGTGCCATCAGTGATCAAGACGGAATCCCAAATTCACCCCTCCACTTT.

This clonotype was detected a few times. The chain couples TRBV12-3 or TRBV12-4 to TRBJ2-7, with 9 positions matching TRBD1. This CDR3 has 17 residues. Losses at the gene ends were 0 bases for V and 0 bases for J; bases not matched to a gene: 6. In DNA form, the CDR3 reads TGTGCCAGCAGTTTAGCGCCGGGACAGGGAAGCTCCTACGAGCAGTACTTC. Translating it yields CASSLAPGQGSSYEQYF.

The rearrangement links TRBV7-9 to TRBJ2-7; 11 bases are a match to TRBD1. The germline V gene has CDR1 SEHNR and CDR2 FQNEAQ (reference sequence). V was clipped by 5 bases and J by 5 bases; unmatched bases: 5. This CDR3 comprises 14 residues. The CDR3 nucleotides are TGTGCCAGCAGCCACGGACAGGGGGCCCACGAGCAGTACTTC. Encoded protein: CASSHGQGAHEQYF.